This T cell receptor (beta chain) was captured in a study of long-term antiretroviral therapy in people with HIV. Sequencing used immunoSEQ v3.0 at survey level. Clones were sequenced by immunoSEQ multiplex PCR, and TCRdb holds only the in-frame ones, with some missing. The sample lists 25,000 to 35,000 clones, about 94% occurring once. This CDR3 comprises 17 residues. The V gene's germline CDR1 is SGHDN and CDR2 FVKESK. The J segment lost 6 bases and the V segment lost 4 bases, leaving 7 bases of the junction unmatched. Among participants with HIV, every one received treatment in the United States. Findings of the study overall: Specimens of blood were obtained during about 2003 to 2018, possibly under older ART regimens. Across all time points, the repertoire was dominated by clones that expanded before ART. HIV repertoire CDR3 lengths ranged less widely than those of controls.

Notes on this clone: Its antigen remains unknown.

The receptor was derived from a man aged 50 or older with HIV. The specimen comprised unsorted PBMCs, sampled more than 7.3 years after starting antiretroviral therapy. V usage is TRBV14 and J usage is TRBJ2-1; 15 bases fit TRBD2. The CDR3 DNA reads as TGTGCCAGCAGCCCTGGACTAGCGGGGGGGCTTGTCAATGAGCAGTTCTTC. It is translated as CASSPGLAGGLVNEQFF.